This T cell receptor (beta chain) stems from a study of cytomegalovirus exposure and HLA in healthy donors. General study points: When the data were analyzed later, several of the most significant clusters appeared to be linked to common viral pathogens.

As to this clone: The antigen remains undetermined.

Donors had nominal health at sampling but likely had unrecorded immune exposures. With 6 bases clipped from V and 5 bases from J, the junction kept 8 bases outside the gene matches. Germline V CDR1 and CDR2: MNHEY, SMNVEV (reference sequence). The CDR3 runs 17 residues. PCR used 60 Vbeta primers and 13 Jbeta primers. The protocol was immunoSEQ multiplex PCR, while the TCRdb copy is restricted to in-frame clones and leaves out a portion. The repertoire holds around 150,000 clones, approximately 64% seen once, with 2% to 3% in the top ten. Sequenced material: PBMCs. The origin of this receptor is a woman in her thirties or forties in good health and CMV-seronegative. This chain joins TRBV27 and TRBJ2-2, with TRBD2 matching over 14 bases. CDR3 in amino acids: CASRMTSGGAHTGELFF. In DNA, the CDR3 is TGTGCCAGCAGGATGACTAGCGGGGGGGCGCATACCGGGGAGCTGTTTTTT.